The T cell receptor (beta chain) under discussion was sequenced for a study of CD8+ T cells in alopecia areata. Noted treatment: oral pan-JAK inhibitor, 5-10 mg twice daily. Trimming left V 4 bases short and J 0 bases short, with 16 bases between. The CDR3 is 17 amino acids. Per the germline V gene, CDR1 is MNHNS and CDR2 is SASEGT. Extraction and reverse transcription of RNA yielded cDNA as the sequencing template. Assay used: immunoSEQ multiplex PCR; TCRdb lists only in-frame clones, some missing. Here the sample spans roughly 100,000 clones, about nine tenths being singletons. This TCR was sampled from a human donor with alopecia areata. Source: CD8+ T cells sorted from blood, taken at approximately week 34, from a patient treated with tofacitinib. The rearrangement uses TRBV6-1 and TRBJ2-1; TRBD1 is a possible D gene (6 bases). The CDR3 sequence: CASSGPGTGLSYNEQFF. CDR3 bases: TGTGCCAGCAGTGGCCCCGGCACAGGGCTCTCCTACAATGAGCAGTTCTTC.